The rows below give T cell receptor beta chains drawn from one sample of a study of T cell changes during pregnancy in multiple sclerosis. Profiled with immunoSEQ multiplex PCR; TCRdb holds only in-frame clones, not every one. The repertoire includes around 60,000 clones, roughly 93% of them detected once, and roughly 0.33% sits in the top ten. This specimen consisted of CD4+ T cells from peripheral blood mononuclear cells, obtained before pregnancy. The receptors originated from a female donor with multiple sclerosis, enrolled in a pregnancy study. Each CDR3 is given with its conserved first and last residue.

j_call,v_call,cdr3_aa
TRBJ2-5,TRBV5-4,CASSLGDRGRETQYF
TRBJ1-1,TRBV7-2,CASSTRRGANTEAFF
TRBJ2-7,TRBV6-6,CASSYYLPSDEQYF
TRBJ2-2,TRBV7-3,CASSLGGGPNTGELFF
TRBJ1-1,TRBV29-1,CSARDNEEAFF
TRBJ1-2,TRBV2,CASAVVRRGTVRQRPYGYTF
TRBJ2-3,TRBV4-3,CASSQERFNTQYF
TRBJ2-5,TRBV15,CATSRDLQGRETQYF
TRBJ2-5,TRBV4-1,CASSQDTTTETQYF
TRBJ1-1,TRBV5-4,CASSFNLGGSSVTEAFF
TRBJ2-4,TRBV9,CASMTVLAKNIQYF
TRBJ2-7,TRBV19,CASSSQTARSEQYF
TRBJ1-1,TRBV6-6,CASSYSTGPTEAFF
TRBJ2-7,TRBV2,CASSGVQGLGEQYF
TRBJ2-3,TRBV7-2,CAIKTFSGRAADTQYF
TRBJ2-1,TRBV19,CASSIVGQPYNEQFF
TRBJ2-7,TRBV7-2,CASSFQSGASSYEQYF
TRBJ2-7,TRBV27,CASSVTQTPGGSSYEQYF